This entry features one T cell receptor (beta chain) sequence. The antigen it recognizes is unknown. No base quality information exists; no much larger clone differs at one position. Donors were about 36 systemically healthy Caucasian individuals from Russia aged roughly 6 to 90 years. Roughly 10 milliliters of peripheral blood were collected from each donor into EDTA-treated Vacutainer tubes. Ficoll-Paque density-gradient centrifugation was used to isolate PBMCs, with at least 7 million obtained per sample. Total RNA was extracted from PBMCs with Trizol reagent, with at least 5.5 micrograms obtained per sample. For every donor, flow cytometry on a PBMC aliquot measured the percentage of naive CD45RAhigh/CD27high T cells. This sample stems from a study of blood T cells in healthy people across ages (dated by TCRdb to about 2015). Describing the broader study: In model experiments, template switching captured about one uniquely barcoded TCR beta cDNA molecule for every two T cells. To track age-related changes in TCR beta repertoire diversity, the study relied on deep sequencing normalized with unique cDNA molecular identifiers. Four age groups were formed from the donors: young (average 16 years), middle-aged (approximately 42), aged (around 68) and long-lived (82). To avoid experimental bias, donors of different ages were distributed randomly across sequencing lanes. Two additional independent replicas of 1 million unique cDNA reads from the same blood draw were analyzed for two donors (one aged 18 to 30 and one aged 80 or older).

Unmatched junction bases come to 1, with V trimmed by 3 bases and J by 1 base. From the germline V gene, CDR1 is LGHNA and CDR2 is YSLEER. Including the terminal cysteine and phenylalanine, the CDR3 comprises 14 residues. Of all the DNA, just the CDR3 is kept, 42 bases in frame from base 1. Paper-wide results and their limitations: Compared with the aged group, more naive CD4+ T cells, fewer expanded clones and increased TCR diversity were shown by the long-lived group, suggesting age selection. Because profiling used bulk unsorted PBMCs, naive and antigen-experienced compartments could not be compared conclusively. Donor CMV infection status was unknown, potentially confounding age-related changes in expanded clonotypes. A strong correlation was found between observed TCR beta diversity and the percentage of naive T cells measured by flow cytometry. Observed TCR beta diversity per million T cells fell roughly linearly with age, and a significant reduction was already apparent by age around 39. Total diversity estimates from one million sequenced T cells were considered lower bounds and underestimates.

The method behind the library was 5' RACE. Sequencing used an Illumina HiSeq 2500. The second PCR ran for about 7 to 11 cycles and used a J-beta primer mix along with a sample-barcoded 5' primer. Each TCR beta cDNA molecule received a unique molecular identifier from a template-switch 5' adaptor carrying 12 random nucleotides. At least 2.5 million CDR3-containing paired-end reads were obtained from each sample. First-strand cDNA synthesis was performed from all RNA using the Mint cDNA synthesis kit, with priming by a TRBC-specific oligonucleotide. All cDNA was treated with uracil-DNA glycosylase and then went through a first 18-cycle PCR with the universal primers M1SS and BC2_uni_R. For the original study's pipeline: For normalization, 1 million high-quality reads were randomly selected from each sample, with every read carrying a distinct molecular identifier. Reads with shared molecular identifiers were discarded instead of being binned into consensus sequences. CDR3 identification, clonotype clustering and error correction used MiTCR with a Q25 quality threshold and the strictest error-elimination algorithm. Lower-bound total TCR beta diversity was estimated with a nonparametric unseen species model using Euler transformation. The public reads were quality trimmed at Q25 with fastp and then assembled into clones with MiXCR by TCRdb, keeping productive beta chains. Identical CDR3 proteins give one entry, which carries the most common genes and DNA. The V and J calls reflect TCRdb's pipeline rather than the authors' work. This sample comprises about 770,000 distinct CDR3 sequences, approximately 48% of them detected only once. The ten largest clonotypes hold around 21% of the sample.

This TCR was recovered from a man between 60 and 75 years old in good health. Sequencing used blood. Here the chain combines TRBV4-3 and TRBJ1-2; TRBD1 lines up with 8 middle nucleotides. CDR3 loop: CASSHDRGNYGYTF. Here is the DNA: TGCGCCAGCAGCCATGACAGGGGTAACTATGGCTACACCTTC.